This entry concerns a single T cell receptor (beta chain). Regarding time point: patch test 1, 2 weeks after DPC sensitization. The treatment here: therapeutic diphenylcyclopropenone sensitization with weekly scalp DPC. V trimming: 0 bases; J trimming: 7 bases; junction bases outside the gene matches: 8. The CDR3 spans 16 residues. Germline CDR1 reads SGHAT; CDR2 reads FQNNGV. The data stem from a study of human T cells and chemical hapten exposure. TCRdb re-called the RACE reads through MiXCR, storing one row per CDR3 protein. The sample lists about 380,000 distinct CDR3 sequences, approximately 5.1% occurring once.

Specimen: whole blood, collected in connection with sensitization to the hapten diphenylcyclopropenone (DPC). The TCR was taken from a woman between 45 and 65 years old with alopecia areata. Some clones in this sample may be carry-over from other donors' samples. The chain has TRBV11-2 and TRBJ2-2; 7 nucleotides align to TRBD1. This CDR3 reads CASSLEETGLIGELFF. Written as DNA, the CDR3 is TGTGCCAGCAGCTTAGAAGAGACAGGGCTAATCGGGGAGCTGTTTTTT.